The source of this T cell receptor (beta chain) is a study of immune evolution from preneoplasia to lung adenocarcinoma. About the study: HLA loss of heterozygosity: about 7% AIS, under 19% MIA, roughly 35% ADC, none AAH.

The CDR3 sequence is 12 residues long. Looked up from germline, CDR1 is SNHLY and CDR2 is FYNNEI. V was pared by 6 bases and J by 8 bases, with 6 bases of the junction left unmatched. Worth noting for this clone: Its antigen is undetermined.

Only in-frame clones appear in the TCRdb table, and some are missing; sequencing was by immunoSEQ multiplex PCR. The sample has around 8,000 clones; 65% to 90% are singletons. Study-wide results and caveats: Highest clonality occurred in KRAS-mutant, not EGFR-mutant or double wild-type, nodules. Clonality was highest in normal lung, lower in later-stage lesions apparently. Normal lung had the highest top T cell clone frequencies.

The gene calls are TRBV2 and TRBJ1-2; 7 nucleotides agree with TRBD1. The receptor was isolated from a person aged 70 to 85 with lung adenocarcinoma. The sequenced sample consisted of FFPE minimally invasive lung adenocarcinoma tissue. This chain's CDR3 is CASRETGVGYTF. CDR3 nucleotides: TGTGCCAGCAGAGAAACAGGGGTCGGCTACACCTTC.